A selection of T cell receptor beta chains follows, all from one sample in a study of PD-1 blockade in classical Hodgkin lymphoma. Sequenced by immunoSEQ multiplex PCR; TCRdb stores in-frame clones only, minus some. The table records around 46,000 clones, 90% of them present only once. This specimen consisted of peripheral blood mononuclear cells (PBMCs), obtained before the fourth cycle of nivolumab. All receptors derive from a human donor with classical Hodgkin lymphoma. Both conserved end residues are part of each CDR3. D genes are given only for firm matches. Where a row states a size, it is once, few, many or the class of an expanded clone; other rows omit it.

>TRBV7-9|NA|TRBJ2-7|NA
TGTGCCAGCGCAGGAGCCTACGAGCAGTACTTC
CASAGAYEQYF
>TRBV19|TRBD2|TRBJ2-3|NA
TGTGCCAGTGGGCGGGAGGGAAGTCGCACAGATACGCAGTATTTT
CASGREGSRTDTQYF
>TRBV30|NA|TRBJ2-4|NA
TGTGCCTGGAGTGTATCGGGGGTCAAAAACATTCAGTACTTC
CAWSVSGVKNIQYF
>TRBV29-1|NA|TRBJ2-7|NA
TGCAGCGGGCTCAGGGAAGGAGGGACCTACGAGCAGTACTTC
CSGLREGGTYEQYF
>TRBV6-6|TRBD1|TRBJ2-4|few
TGTGCCAGCATTCCCCCGGGACAGCAAAACATTCAGTACTTC
CASIPPGQQNIQYF
>TRBV4-1|NA|TRBJ2-7|NA
TGCGCCAGCAGCCAGGGCAGTGGGAGGTACGAGCAGTACTTC
CASSQGSGRYEQYF
>TRBV5-1|NA|TRBJ2-3|NA
TGCGCCAGCAGCGTAAGCGGAGTCGCAGATACGCAGTATTTT
CASSVSGVADTQYF
>TRBV11-2|NA|TRBJ2-5|NA
TGTGCCAGCAGCTGGAGAGTCCTCCAAGAGACCCAGTACTTC
CASSWRVLQETQYF
>TRBV9|TRBD2|TRBJ2-3|NA
TGTGCCAGCGCCCCACTAGCGGGAGGTGCAGATACGCAGTATTTT
CASAPLAGGADTQYF
>TRBV5-6|NA|TRBJ2-1|NA
TGTGCCAGCAGTAGAGGGCCGGAGTTTGAGCAGTTCTTC
CASSRGPEFEQFF
>TRBV6-6|NA|TRBJ2-1|few
TGTGCCAGCACTTACCGGGACCCCTCCTACAATGAGCAGTTCTTC
CASTYRDPSYNEQFF
>TRBV7-9|NA|TRBJ2-7|NA
TGTGCCAGCAGCTCTCCCCAGGCAGGCCGGGACGAGCAGTACTTC
CASSSPQAGRDEQYF
>TRBV28|NA|TRBJ1-1|NA
TGTGCCAGCAGTGCCCGTCCTGGAGGAGCTTTCTTT
CASSARPGGAFF
>TRBV4-1|NA|TRBJ2-3|NA
TGCGCCAGCAGCCGGGACCGAAACACAGATACGCAGTATTTT
CASSRDRNTDTQYF
>TRBV28|TRBD1|TRBJ1-2|NA
TGTGCCAGCAGGCTCAGGGACAGGGGGCGTAGGGGCTACACCTTC
CASRLRDRGRRGYTF
>TRBV2|TRBD1|TRBJ2-7|NA
TGTGCCAGCACTTCGACAGGGGGCTACGAGCAGTACTTC
CASTSTGGYEQYF